The T cell receptor (beta chain) under discussion was sequenced for a study of CD8+CD57+ T cells in acquired aplastic anemia. Across the study: Mean DNA quantity obtained from sorted CD4+ and CD8+ cells was 3.2 ug. In CD4+ cells, healthy donors produced an average of approximately 11 million reads.

Investigators profiled TCR beta VDJ and CDR3 from genomic DNA template. TCRdb reprocessed the reads with MiXCR, giving one entry per CDR3 protein. The sample has 150,000 to 200,000 distinct CDR3 sequences, less than 55% seen once. This clonotype occurred many times. The antigen is not known. Findings and caveats of the study: There were 25 to 30 CD8+ CDR3 sequences that occurred in both patients and controls. The study found no significant CD8+ Simpson's diversity difference between patients and controls.

The CDR3 has 14 amino acids. Trimming left V 3 bases short and J 3 bases short, with 12 bases between. Germline V gives CDR1 SGHTA, CDR2 FQGNSA. This clonotype was sampled from a human donor in good health. The chain combines TRBV7-2 with TRBJ2-7; possible D gene TRBD2, 5 bases. The sequenced material came from sorted CD4+, CD8+, or CD8+CD57+ T cells (not recorded which) from PBMCs. The CDR3 sequence: CASSFPSLVYEQYF. CDR3 bases: TGTGCCAGCAGCTTCCCTAGCTTAGTCTACGAGCAGTACTTC.